This T cell receptor beta chain emerged from a study of T cells expressing NK-cell markers. About the study: Beta-chain profiling covered CD3+CD56+NKG2C+, CD3+CD56+NKG2C- and CD3+CD56-NKG2C+ sorted subsets. Study-level results: The CD3+CD56-NKG2C+ fraction was also led by these clonotypes in a few donors. Specificity for HCMV among expanded NKG2C+ T cell clones was not established.

Following a re-call of the 5' RACE reads, TCRdb has one entry per CDR3 protein and lacks DNA. This table holds roughly 300,000 distinct CDR3 sequences. With respect to this clonotype: As yet, its antigen is unknown.

This TCR derives from a woman between 18 and 70 years old in good health. Material for sequencing was blood T cells: a sorted CD56 or NKG2C T cell subset, CD4+ or CD8+ T cells, or bulk PBMC T cells (not recorded which).

The CDR3 here is CASISGRASYNEQFF. V usage is TRBV5-6 and J usage is TRBJ2-1; the TCRdb call, TRBD2, lacks DNA for checking. Germline V CDR1 and CDR2: SGHDT, YYEEEE. The CDR3 length is 15 residues.